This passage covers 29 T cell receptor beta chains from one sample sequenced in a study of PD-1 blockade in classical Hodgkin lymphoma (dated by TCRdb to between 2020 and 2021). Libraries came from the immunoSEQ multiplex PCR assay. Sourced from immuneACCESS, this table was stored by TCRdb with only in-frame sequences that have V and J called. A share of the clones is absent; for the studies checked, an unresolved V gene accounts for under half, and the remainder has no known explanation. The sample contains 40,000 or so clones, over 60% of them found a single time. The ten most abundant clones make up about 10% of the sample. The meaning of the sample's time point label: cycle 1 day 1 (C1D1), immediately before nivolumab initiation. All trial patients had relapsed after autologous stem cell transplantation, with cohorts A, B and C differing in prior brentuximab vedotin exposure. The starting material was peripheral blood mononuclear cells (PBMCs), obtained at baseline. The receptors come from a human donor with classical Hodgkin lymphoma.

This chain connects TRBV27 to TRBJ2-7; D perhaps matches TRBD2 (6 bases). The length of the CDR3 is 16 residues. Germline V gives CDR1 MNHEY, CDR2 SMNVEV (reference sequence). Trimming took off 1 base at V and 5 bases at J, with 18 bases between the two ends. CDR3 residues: CASSLYAGHRGHEQYF. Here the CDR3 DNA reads TGTGCCAGCAGTTTATATGCGGGGCATCGGGGCCACGAGCAGTACTTC.

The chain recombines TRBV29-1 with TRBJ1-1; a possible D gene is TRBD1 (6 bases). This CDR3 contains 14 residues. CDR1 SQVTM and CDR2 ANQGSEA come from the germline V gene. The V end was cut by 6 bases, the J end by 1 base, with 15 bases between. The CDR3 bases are TGCAGCGTGGTGAGGGGGGCGGAGAACACTGAAGCTTTCTTT. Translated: CSVVRGAENTEAFF. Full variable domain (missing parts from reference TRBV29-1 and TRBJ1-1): SAVISQKPSRDICQRGTSLTIQCQVDSQVTMMFWYRQQPGQSLTLIATANQGSEATYESGFVIDKFPISRPNLTFSTLTVSNMSPEDSSIYLCSVVRGAENTEAFFGQGTRLTVV.

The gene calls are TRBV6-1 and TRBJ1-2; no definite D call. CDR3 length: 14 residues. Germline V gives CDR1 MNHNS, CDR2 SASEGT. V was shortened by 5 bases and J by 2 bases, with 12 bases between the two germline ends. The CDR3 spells CASSTDLSNYGYTF. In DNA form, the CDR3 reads TGTGCCAGCAGTACGGATCTTTCGAACTATGGCTACACCTTC.

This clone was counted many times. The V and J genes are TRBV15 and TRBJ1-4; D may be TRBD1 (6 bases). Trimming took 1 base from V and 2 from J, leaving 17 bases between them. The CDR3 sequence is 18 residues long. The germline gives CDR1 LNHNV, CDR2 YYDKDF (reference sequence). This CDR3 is CATSRGRDKGPTNEKLFF. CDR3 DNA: TGTGCCACCAGCAGAGGCCGGGACAAGGGTCCGACTAATGAAAAACTGTTTTTT.

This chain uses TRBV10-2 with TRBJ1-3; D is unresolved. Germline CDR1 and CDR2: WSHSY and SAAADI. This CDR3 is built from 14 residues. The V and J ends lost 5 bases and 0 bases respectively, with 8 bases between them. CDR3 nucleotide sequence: TGCGCCAGCAGTAAGGTCGGCTCTGGAAACACCATATATTTT. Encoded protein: CASSKVGSGNTIYF.

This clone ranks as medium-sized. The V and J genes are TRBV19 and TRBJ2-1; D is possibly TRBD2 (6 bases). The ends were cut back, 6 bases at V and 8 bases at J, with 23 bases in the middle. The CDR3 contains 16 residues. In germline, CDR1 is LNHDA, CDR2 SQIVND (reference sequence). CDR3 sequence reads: CASSLIGRLVTDEQFF. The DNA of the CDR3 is TGTGCCAGTAGCCTTATAGGTAGACTAGTGACCGATGAGCAGTTCTTC.

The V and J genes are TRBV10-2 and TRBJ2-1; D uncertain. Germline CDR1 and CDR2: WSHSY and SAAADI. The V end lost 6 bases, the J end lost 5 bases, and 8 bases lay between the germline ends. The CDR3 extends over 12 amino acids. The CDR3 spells CASRAVDNEQFF. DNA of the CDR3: TGCGCCAGCAGGGCGGTGGACAATGAGCAGTTCTTC.

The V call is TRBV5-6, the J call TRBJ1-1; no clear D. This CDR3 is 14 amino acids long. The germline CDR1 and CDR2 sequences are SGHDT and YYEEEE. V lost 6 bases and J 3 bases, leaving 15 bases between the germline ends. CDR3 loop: CASILYRVDTEAFF. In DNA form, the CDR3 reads TGTGCCAGCATCCTCTACAGAGTGGACACTGAAGCTTTCTTT.

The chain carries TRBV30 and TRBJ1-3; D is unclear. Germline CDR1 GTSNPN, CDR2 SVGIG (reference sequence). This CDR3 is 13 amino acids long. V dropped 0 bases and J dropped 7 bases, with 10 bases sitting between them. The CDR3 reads CAWSVNGRNTIYF. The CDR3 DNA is TGTGCCTGGAGTGTAAATGGGCGGAACACCATATATTTT.

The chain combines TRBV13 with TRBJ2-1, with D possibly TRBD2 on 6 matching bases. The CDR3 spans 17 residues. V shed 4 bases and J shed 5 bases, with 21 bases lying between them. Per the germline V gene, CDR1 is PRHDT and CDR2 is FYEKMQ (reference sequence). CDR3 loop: CASSSFGTQLTHNEQFF. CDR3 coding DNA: TGTGCCAGCAGCTCGTTCGGGACTCAACTAACCCACAATGAGCAGTTCTTC.

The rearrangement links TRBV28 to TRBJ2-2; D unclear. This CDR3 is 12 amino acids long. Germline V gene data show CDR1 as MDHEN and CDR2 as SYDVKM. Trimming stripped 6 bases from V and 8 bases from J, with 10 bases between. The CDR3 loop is CASSLVQGELFF. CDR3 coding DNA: TGTGCCAGCAGCTTAGTCCAGGGGGAGCTGTTTTTT. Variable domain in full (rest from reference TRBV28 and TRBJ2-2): DVKVTQSSRYLVKRTGEKVFLECVQDMDHENMFWYRQDPGLGLRLIYFSYDVKMKEKGDIPEGYSVSREKKERFSLILESASTNQTSMYLCASSLVQGELFFGEGSRLTVL.

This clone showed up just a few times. CDR3 nucleotide sequence: TGTGCCAGCAGCGTAAACGGGGATCAGCCCCAGCATTTT. It yields the protein CASSVNGDQPQHF. The chain couples TRBV9 to TRBJ1-5; unclear D gene. V lost 1 base and J lost 5, with 7 bases in between. Germline CDR1 is SGDLS and CDR2 is YYNGEE. The CDR3 covers 13 residues.

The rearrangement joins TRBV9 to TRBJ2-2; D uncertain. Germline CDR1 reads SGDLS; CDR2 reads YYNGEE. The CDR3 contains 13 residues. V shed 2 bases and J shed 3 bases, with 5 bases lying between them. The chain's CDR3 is CASSVVDTGELFF. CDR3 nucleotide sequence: TGTGCCAGCAGCGTCGTCGACACCGGGGAGCTGTTTTTT.

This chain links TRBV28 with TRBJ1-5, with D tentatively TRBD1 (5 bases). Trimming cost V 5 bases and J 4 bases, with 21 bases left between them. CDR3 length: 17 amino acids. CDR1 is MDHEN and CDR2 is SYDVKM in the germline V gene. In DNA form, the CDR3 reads TGTGCCAGCAGTCCCCCCGGGACCTTCATGCGTAATCAGCCCCAGCATTTT. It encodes CASSPPGTFMRNQPQHF.

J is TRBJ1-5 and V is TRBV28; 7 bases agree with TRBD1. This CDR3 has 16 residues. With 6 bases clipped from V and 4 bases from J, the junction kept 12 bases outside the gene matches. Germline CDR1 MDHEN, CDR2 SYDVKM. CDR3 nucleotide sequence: TGTGCCAGCAGAACATCCCGTCCCAGGGGGAATCAGCCCCAGCATTTT. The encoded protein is CASRTSRPRGNQPQHF.

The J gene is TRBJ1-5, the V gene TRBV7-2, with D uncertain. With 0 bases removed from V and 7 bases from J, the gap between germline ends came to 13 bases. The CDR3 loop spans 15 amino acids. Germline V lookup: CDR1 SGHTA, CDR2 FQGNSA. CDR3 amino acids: CASSLAGYLGQPQHF. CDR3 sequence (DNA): TGTGCCAGCAGCTTAGCGGGGTATCTCGGACAGCCCCAGCATTTT. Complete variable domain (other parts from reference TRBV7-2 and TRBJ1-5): GAGVSQSPSNKVTEKGKDVELRCDPISGHTALYWYRQSLGQGLEFLIYFQGNSAPDKSGLPSDRFSAERTGGSVSTLTIQRTQQEDSAVYLCASSLAGYLGQPQHFGDGTRLSIL.

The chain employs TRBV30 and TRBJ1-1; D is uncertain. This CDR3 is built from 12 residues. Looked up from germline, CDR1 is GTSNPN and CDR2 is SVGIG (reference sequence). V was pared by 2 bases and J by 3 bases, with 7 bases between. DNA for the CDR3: TGTGCCTGGAGTCCCTTTTACACTGAAGCTTTCTTT. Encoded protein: CAWSPFYTEAFF.

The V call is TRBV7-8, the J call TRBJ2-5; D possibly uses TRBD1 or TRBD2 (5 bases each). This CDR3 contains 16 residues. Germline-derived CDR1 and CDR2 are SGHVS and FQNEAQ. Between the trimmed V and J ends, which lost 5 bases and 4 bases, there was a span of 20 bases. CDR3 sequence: CASSNRRSGTSETQYF. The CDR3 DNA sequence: TGTGCCAGCAGCAACCGAAGGTCTGGGACCTCAGAGACCCAGTACTTC.

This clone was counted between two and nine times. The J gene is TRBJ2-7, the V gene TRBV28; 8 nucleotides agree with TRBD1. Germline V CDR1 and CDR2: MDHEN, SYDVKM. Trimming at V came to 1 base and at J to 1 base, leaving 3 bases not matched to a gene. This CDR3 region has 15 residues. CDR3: CASSLSQGGSYEQYF. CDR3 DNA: TGTGCCAGCAGTTTATCACAGGGGGGTTCCTACGAGCAGTACTTC. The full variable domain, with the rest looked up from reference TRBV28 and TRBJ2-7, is DVKVTQSSRYLVKRTGEKVFLECVQDMDHENMFWYRQDPGLGLRLIYFSYDVKMKEKGDIPEGYSVSREKKERFSLILESASTNQTSMYLCASSLSQGGSYEQYFGPGTRLTVT.

CDR3 loop: CASLPTVPNYGYTF. CDR3 nucleotide sequence: TGTGCCAGCCTCCCGACCGTCCCTAACTATGGCTACACCTTC. The chain is built from TRBV2 and TRBJ1-2; no definite D call. Trimming removed 8 bases from V and 0 bases from J, with 13 bases in between. The germline CDR1 and CDR2 sequences are SNHLY and FYNNEI. There are 14 residues in the CDR3.

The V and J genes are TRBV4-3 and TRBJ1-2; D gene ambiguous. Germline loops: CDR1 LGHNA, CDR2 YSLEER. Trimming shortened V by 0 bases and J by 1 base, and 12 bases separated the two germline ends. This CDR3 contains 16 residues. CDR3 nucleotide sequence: TGCGCCAGCAGCCAAGAGGCCCTTCAGCTTAACTATGGCTACACCTTC. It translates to CASSQEALQLNYGYTF.

CDR3 sequence reads: CASSSRDTNRGEQFF. The CDR3 DNA follows: TGCGCCAGCAGCTCCCGGGACACCAACCGAGGGGAGCAGTTCTTC. This chain connects TRBV5-1 to TRBJ2-1, with D perhaps TRBD1 (6 bases). The CDR3 has 15 amino acids. V was trimmed by 3 bases and J by 10 bases, leaving 20 bases between them. The germline V gene encodes CDR1 SGHRS and CDR2 YFSETQ. The full variable domain, rest sourced from reference TRBV5-1 and TRBJ2-1, is KAGVTQTPRYLIKTRGQQVTLSCSPISGHRSVSWYQQTPGQGLQFLFEYFSETQRNKGNFPGRFSGRQFSNSRSEMNVSTLELGDSALYLCASSSRDTNRGEQFFGPGTRLTVL.

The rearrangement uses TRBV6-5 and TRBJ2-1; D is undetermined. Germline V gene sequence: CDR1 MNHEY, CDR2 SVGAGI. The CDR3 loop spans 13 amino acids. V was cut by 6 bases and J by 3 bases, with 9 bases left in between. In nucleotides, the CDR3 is TGTGCCAGCAGCTACAGTTTCTACAATGAGCAGTTCTTC. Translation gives CASSYSFYNEQFF.

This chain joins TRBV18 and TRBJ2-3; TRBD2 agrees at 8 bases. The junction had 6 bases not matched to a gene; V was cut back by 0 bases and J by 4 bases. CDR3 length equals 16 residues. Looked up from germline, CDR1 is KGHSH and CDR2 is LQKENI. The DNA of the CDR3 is TGTGCCAGCTCACCACCGCGGAGCGGGAGCCCAGATACGCAGTATTTT. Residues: CASSPPRSGSPDTQYF.

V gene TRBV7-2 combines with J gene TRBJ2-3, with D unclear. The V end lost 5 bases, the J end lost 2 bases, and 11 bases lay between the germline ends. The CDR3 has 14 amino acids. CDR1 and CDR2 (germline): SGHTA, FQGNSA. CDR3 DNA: TGTGCCAGCAGCCCTCGCCGTGCCACAGATACGCAGTATTTT. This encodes CASSPRRATDTQYF.

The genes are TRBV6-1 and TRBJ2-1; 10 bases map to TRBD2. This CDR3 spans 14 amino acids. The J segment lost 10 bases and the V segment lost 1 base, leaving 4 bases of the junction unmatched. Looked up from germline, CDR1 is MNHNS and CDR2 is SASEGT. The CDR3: CASSEGAGGPEQFF. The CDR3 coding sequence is TGTGCCAGCAGTGAAGGAGCGGGAGGGCCGGAGCAGTTCTTC.

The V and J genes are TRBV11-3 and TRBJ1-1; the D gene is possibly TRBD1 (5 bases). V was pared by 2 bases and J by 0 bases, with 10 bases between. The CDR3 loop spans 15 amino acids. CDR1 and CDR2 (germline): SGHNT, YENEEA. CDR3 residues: CASSLIGHLNTEAFF. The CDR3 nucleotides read TGTGCCAGCAGCTTAATCGGACACTTGAACACTGAAGCTTTCTTT.

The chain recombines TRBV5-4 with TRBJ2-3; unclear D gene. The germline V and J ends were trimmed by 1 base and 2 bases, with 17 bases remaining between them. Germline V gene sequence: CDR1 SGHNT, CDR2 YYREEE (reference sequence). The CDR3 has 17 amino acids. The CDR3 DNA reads TGTGCCAGCAGCTTGTCCGGGCCAGCGAAACCCACAGATACGCAGTATTTT. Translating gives CASSLSGPAKPTDTQYF. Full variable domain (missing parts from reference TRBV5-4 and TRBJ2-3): ETGVTQSPTHLIKTRGQQVTLRCSSQSGHNTVSWYQQALGQGPQFIFQYYREEENGRGNFPPRFSGLQFPNYSSELNVNALELDDSALYLCASSLSGPAKPTDTQYFGPGTRLTVL.

CDR3 coding DNA: TGCGCCAGCAGCTTGCAGCCTCTCTATGGCACAGATACGCAGTATTTT. Translated: CASSLQPLYGTDTQYF. The genes are TRBV5-1 and TRBJ2-3; D gene uncertain. Trimming removed 1 base at V and 1 base at J, with 13 bases between. The CDR3 runs to 16 residues. CDR1 and CDR2 from the germline V gene are SGHRS and YFSETQ.